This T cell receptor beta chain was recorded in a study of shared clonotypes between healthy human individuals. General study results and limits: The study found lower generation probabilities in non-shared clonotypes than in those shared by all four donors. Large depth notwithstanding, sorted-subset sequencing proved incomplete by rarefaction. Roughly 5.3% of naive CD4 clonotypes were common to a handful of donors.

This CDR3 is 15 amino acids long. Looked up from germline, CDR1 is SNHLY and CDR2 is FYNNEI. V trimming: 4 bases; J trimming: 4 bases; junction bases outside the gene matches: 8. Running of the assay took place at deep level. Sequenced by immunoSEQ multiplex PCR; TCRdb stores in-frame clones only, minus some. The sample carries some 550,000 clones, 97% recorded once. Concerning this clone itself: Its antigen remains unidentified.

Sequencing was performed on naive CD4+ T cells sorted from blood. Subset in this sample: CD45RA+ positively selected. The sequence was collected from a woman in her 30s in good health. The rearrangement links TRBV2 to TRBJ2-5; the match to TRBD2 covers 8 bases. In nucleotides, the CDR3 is TGTGCCAGCAGTGGGGGACTAGTGGTGGGAGAGACCCAGTACTTC. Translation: CASSGGLVVGETQYF.